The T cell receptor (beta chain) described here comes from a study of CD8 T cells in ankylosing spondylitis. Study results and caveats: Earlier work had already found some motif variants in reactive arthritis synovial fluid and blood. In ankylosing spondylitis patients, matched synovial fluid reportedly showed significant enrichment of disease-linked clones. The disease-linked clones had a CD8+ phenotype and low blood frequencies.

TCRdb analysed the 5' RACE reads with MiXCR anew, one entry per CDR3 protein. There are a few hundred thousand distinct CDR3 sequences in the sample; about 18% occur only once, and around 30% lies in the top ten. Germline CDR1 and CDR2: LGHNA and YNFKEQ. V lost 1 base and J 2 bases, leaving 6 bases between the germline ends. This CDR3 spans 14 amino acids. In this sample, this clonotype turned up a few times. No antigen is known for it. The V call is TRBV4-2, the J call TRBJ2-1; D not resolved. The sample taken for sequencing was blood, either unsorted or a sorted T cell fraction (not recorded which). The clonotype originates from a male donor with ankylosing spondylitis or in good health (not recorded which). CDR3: CASSQGGAYNEQFF. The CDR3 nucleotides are TGTGCCAGCAGCCAAGGGGGTGCCTACAATGAGCAGTTCTTC.